The 23 T cell receptor beta chains reported below all come from one sample, sequenced in a study of blood T cell repertoires in COVID-19. Profiled with immunoSEQ multiplex PCR; TCRdb holds only in-frame clones, not every one. The sample yields 200,000 to 300,000 clones, approximately 83% seen once. Sequencing was performed on PBMCs or T cells enriched from blood (not recorded which). The receptors here all came from a middle-aged woman who had been exposed to COVID-19.

This chain links TRBV7-9 with TRBJ1-4; TRBD1 aligns across 7 bases. Germline-derived CDR1 and CDR2 are SEHNR and FQNEAQ (reference sequence). The CDR3 has 17 amino acids. Trimming took 5 bases from V and 2 from J; bases not matched to a gene: 11. The CDR3 region is CASSPRQGGPTNEKLFF. As DNA, the CDR3 is TGTGCCAGCAGCCCACGACAGGGAGGTCCCACTAATGAAAAACTGTTTTTT.

This clone was seen repeatedly, ten times or more. V is TRBV5-1 and J is TRBJ1-1; TRBD1 aligns across 7 bases. CDR1 and CDR2 from the germline V gene are SGHRS and YFSETQ. This CDR3 contains 16 residues. V was clipped by 4 bases and J by 1 base; unmatched bases: 10. The CDR3 DNA follows: TGCGCCAGCAGCCTACAAACAGGGGATCCGAACACTGAAGCTTTCTTT. It yields the protein CASSLQTGDPNTEAFF.

This rearrangement joins TRBV11-3 to TRBJ2-3, with a tentative D call TRBD1 (5 bases). Trimming took 5 bases from V and 3 from J, leaving 18 bases between them. The V gene's germline CDR1 is SGHNT and CDR2 YENEEA. The length of the CDR3 is 16 residues. CDR3 in DNA: TGTGCCAGCAGCCCGAGACAGCTTCAGTTTACAGATACGCAGTATTTT. This translates into CASSPRQLQFTDTQYF.

The chain is built from TRBV28 and TRBJ1-5; 7 bases fit TRBD1. Germline V CDR1 and CDR2: MDHEN, SYDVKM. The CDR3 length is 13 residues. V trimming: 6 bases; J trimming: 7 bases; junction bases outside the gene matches: 6. Here the CDR3 reads CASSETGEQPQHF. In DNA, the CDR3 is TGTGCCAGCAGCGAAACAGGGGAGCAGCCCCAGCATTTT.

In nucleotides, the CDR3 is TGTGCCAGCAGCCAGGGGGCAGCTGGAAACACCATATATTTT. Protein sequence: CASSQGAAGNTIYF. This sequence joins TRBV7-2 and TRBJ1-3; 8 bases agree with TRBD1. The junction had 2 bases not matched to a gene; V was cut back by 5 bases and J by 2 bases. Germline V gene lookup returns CDR1 SGHTA and CDR2 FQGNSA. This CDR3 region has 14 residues.

The chain has TRBV5-1 and TRBJ2-1, with a tentative D call TRBD2 (7 bases). CDR1 is SGHRS, CDR2 YFSETQ, per germline. Trimming took off 5 bases at V and 9 bases at J, with 15 bases between the two ends. This CDR3 spans 13 amino acids. DNA for the CDR3: TGCGCCAGCAGTCCGGGGGGCAGAAGTGAGCAGTTCTTC. It encodes CASSPGGRSEQFF.

The chain couples TRBV19 to TRBJ1-2; weak D call: TRBD1 (5 bases). Trimming pared 3 bases from V and 4 bases from J, leaving 9 bases between. The CDR3 contains 13 residues. From germline, CDR1 is LNHDA and CDR2 SQIVND (reference sequence). CDR3 in amino acids: CASSITGAYGYTF. The DNA of the CDR3 is TGTGCCAGTAGTATCACAGGTGCCTATGGCTACACCTTC.

The chain combines TRBV5-4 with TRBJ2-7, with 12 nucleotides matching TRBD2. The CDR3 runs 15 residues. The V gene end was trimmed by 4 bases and the J gene end by 2 bases; junction bases not matched to a gene: 4. Germline assignment: CDR1 SGHNT and CDR2 YYREEE (reference sequence). CDR3 protein: CASSQLAGGPYEQYF. For the CDR3, the DNA is TGTGCCAGCAGCCAACTAGCGGGGGGCCCCTACGAGCAGTACTTC.

The rearrangement links TRBV29-1 to TRBJ1-2; 9 bases align to TRBD1. The CDR3 runs 12 residues. V shed 6 bases, J shed 8 bases, and the junction held 7 bases outside the gene matches. The germline V gene encodes CDR1 SQVTM and CDR2 ANQGSEA. This CDR3 reads CSVGGQGAGYTF. DNA for the CDR3: TGCAGCGTGGGGGGACAGGGAGCGGGCTACACCTTC.

A single count supports this clone. The V and J genes are TRBV7-3 and TRBJ1-1, with a weak D call TRBD1 (5 bases). V was trimmed by 3 bases and J by 1 base, leaving 12 bases between them. Germline V lookup: CDR1 SGHTA, CDR2 FQGTGA. The CDR3 length is 15 residues. CDR3 sequence (DNA): TGTGCCAGCAGCTTTAGACAGATACAGAACACTGAAGCTTTCTTT. Its protein product is CASSFRQIQNTEAFF.

V is TRBV23-1 and J is TRBJ1-5; 11 bases agree with TRBD1. TRBV23-1 is annotated as an ORF whose role is uncertain. The CDR3 is 15 residues long. Trimming took 2 bases from V and 4 from J; bases not matched to a gene: 1. The CDR3 protein is CASSQGTGGNQPQHF. CDR3 DNA sequence: TGCGCCAGCAGTCAAGGGACAGGGGGGAATCAGCCCCAGCATTTT.

The chain employs TRBV27 and TRBJ1-1, with D uncertain. Looked up from germline, CDR1 is MNHEY and CDR2 is SMNVEV (reference sequence). This CDR3 contains 14 residues. V dropped 4 bases and J dropped 2 bases, with 11 bases sitting between them. The CDR3 spells CASSSGMSNTEAFF. CDR3 bases: TGTGCCAGCAGTTCGGGGATGTCAAACACTGAAGCTTTCTTT.

This clone was seen a few times. The J gene is TRBJ2-2, the V gene TRBV2; 8 bases fit TRBD2. J gave up 5 bases and V 3 bases, and 5 bases lay outside the gene matches. The CDR3 runs 15 residues. Germline V gene lookup returns CDR1 SNHLY and CDR2 FYNNEI. CDR3 loop: CASSDLGLATGELFF. The CDR3, as DNA: TGTGCCAGCAGTGATCTTGGACTAGCAACCGGGGAGCTGTTTTTT.

This clone came up a few times. The gene calls are TRBV11-3 and TRBJ2-7, with TRBD1 matching 10 bases. The CDR3 consists of 14 residues. CDR1 is SGHNT and CDR2 is YENEEA in the germline V gene. V lost 4 bases to trimming and J lost 6 bases; unmatched junction nucleotides: 6. CDR3 sequence: CASSSGTGAVEQYF. The CDR3 DNA reads as TGTGCCAGCAGCTCCGGGACAGGGGCCGTCGAGCAGTACTTC.

The chain carries TRBV7-2 and TRBJ1-5; no reliable D call. In germline, CDR1 is SGHTA, CDR2 FQGNSA. CDR3 size: 14 residues. V lost 5 bases and J 4 bases, leaving 12 bases between the germline ends. CDR3 in DNA: TGTGCCAGCAGCCCTAATGGGAGGAATCAGCCCCAGCATTTT. It encodes CASSPNGRNQPQHF.

J is TRBJ2-6 and V is TRBV29-1; D not resolved. Germline-derived CDR1 and CDR2 are SQVTM and ANQGSEA. V dropped 6 bases and J dropped 4 bases, with 7 bases sitting between them. The CDR3 runs 12 residues. DNA of the CDR3: TGCAGCGTCCAAGCGGGGGCCAACGTCCTGACTTTC. It translates to CSVQAGANVLTF.

This clone was counted a few times. J is TRBJ2-3 and V is TRBV6-2 or TRBV6-3; 13 bases line up with TRBD2. This CDR3 has 16 residues. Germline trimming cut 6 bases from V and 4 bases from J; bases unmatched to any gene: 7. The germline gives CDR1 MNHEY, CDR2 SVGEGT. CDR3 nucleotide sequence: TGTGCCAGCAGACCTAGGACTAGCGGGGGTGCAGATACGCAGTATTTT. Its translation is CASRPRTSGGADTQYF.

This chain links TRBV7-2 with TRBJ2-2, with 7 positions matching TRBD1. Germline V CDR1 and CDR2: SGHTA, FQGNSA. The CDR3 is 15 amino acids. The trim removed 3 bases at V and 3 bases at J, leaving 4 bases unmatched. The CDR3, as DNA: TGTGCCAGCAGCTTGACAGGGATCGACACCGGGGAGCTGTTTTTT. The encoded protein is CASSLTGIDTGELFF.

This rearrangement joins TRBV27 to TRBJ1-3, with TRBD1 matching over 8 bases. J gave up 2 bases and V 7 bases, and 7 bases lay outside the gene matches. The CDR3 runs 15 residues. The germline V gene encodes CDR1 MNHEY and CDR2 SMNVEV (reference sequence). The CDR3 loop reads CASKRQGSPGNTIYF. DNA for the CDR3: TGTGCCAGCAAACGACAGGGGTCTCCTGGAAACACCATATATTTT.

The chain joins TRBV10-3 to TRBJ2-2; D is possibly TRBD2 (5 bases). V gave up 0 bases and J gave up 12 bases, with 14 bases separating them. Germline-derived CDR1 and CDR2 are ENHRY and SYGVKD. The CDR3 spans 14 residues. DNA of the CDR3: TGTGCCATCAGTGAGTCGAACGGGGTTTTGAAGCTGTTTTTT. Translated: CAISESNGVLKLFF.

The chain carries TRBV10-3 and TRBJ1-3; D ambiguous. The CDR3 is 14 amino acids. The germline CDR1 and CDR2 sequences are ENHRY and SYGVKD. V dropped 9 bases and J dropped 0 bases, with 12 bases sitting between them. This chain's CDR3 is CAMMDASSGNTIYF. CDR3 DNA sequence: TGTGCCATGATGGATGCTAGCTCTGGAAACACCATATATTTT.

This clone has a single count. The chain recombines TRBV28 with TRBJ1-1, with D tentatively TRBD1 (5 bases). This CDR3 has 13 amino acids. V lost 7 bases, J lost 1 base, and 10 bases lay in between. CDR1 and CDR2 (germline): MDHEN, SYDVKM. The DNA for the CDR3 is TGTGCCAGCATGAGAACAGGGAACACTGAAGCTTTCTTT. Translation: CASMRTGNTEAFF.

The chain has TRBV28 and TRBJ2-7, with 8 positions matching TRBD1. Germline loops: CDR1 MDHEN, CDR2 SYDVKM. The CDR3 covers 16 residues. With V trimmed by 5 bases and J by 1 base, 10 bases remained unmatched. CDR3 sequence: CASSTGQGVGSYEQYF. The CDR3 region has the DNA TGTGCCAGCAGTACCGGACAGGGAGTCGGATCCTACGAGCAGTACTTC.